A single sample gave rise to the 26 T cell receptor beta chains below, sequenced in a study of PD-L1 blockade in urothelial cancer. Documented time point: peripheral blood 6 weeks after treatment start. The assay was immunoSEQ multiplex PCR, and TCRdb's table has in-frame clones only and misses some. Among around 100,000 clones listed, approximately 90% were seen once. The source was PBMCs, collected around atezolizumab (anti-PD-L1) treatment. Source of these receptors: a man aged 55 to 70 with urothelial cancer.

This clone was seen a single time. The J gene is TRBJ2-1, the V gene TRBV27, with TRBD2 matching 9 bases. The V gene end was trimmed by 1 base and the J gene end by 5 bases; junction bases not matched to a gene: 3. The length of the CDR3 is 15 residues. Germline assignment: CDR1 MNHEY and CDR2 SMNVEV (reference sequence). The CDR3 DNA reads TGTGCCAGCAGTTTATTGCCTAGCGGGGACAATGAGCAGTTCTTC. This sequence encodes CASSLLPSGDNEQFF.

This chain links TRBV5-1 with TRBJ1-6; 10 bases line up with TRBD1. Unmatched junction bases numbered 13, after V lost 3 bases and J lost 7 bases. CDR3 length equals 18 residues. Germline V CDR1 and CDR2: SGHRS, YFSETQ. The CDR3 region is CASSSPTGGGEENSPLHF. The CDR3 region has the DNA TGCGCCAGCAGCTCGCCGACAGGGGGCGGTGAGGAGAATTCACCCCTCCACTTT.

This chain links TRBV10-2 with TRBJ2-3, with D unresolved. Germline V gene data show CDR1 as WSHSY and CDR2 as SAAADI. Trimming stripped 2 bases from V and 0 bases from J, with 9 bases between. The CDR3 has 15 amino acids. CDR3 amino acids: CASSENVGSTDTQYF. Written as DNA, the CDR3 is TGCGCCAGCAGTGAGAACGTCGGGAGCACAGATACGCAGTATTTT.

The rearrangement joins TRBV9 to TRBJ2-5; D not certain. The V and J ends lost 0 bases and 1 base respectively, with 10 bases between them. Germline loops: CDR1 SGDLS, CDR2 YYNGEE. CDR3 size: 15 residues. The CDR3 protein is CASSVGQVTQETQYF. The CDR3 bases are TGTGCCAGCAGCGTAGGTCAGGTGACCCAAGAGACCCAGTACTTC.

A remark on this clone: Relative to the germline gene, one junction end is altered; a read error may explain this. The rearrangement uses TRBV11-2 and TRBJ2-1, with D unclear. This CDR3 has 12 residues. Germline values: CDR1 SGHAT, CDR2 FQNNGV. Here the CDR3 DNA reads TGTGCCAGCAGCTTAGAAGACAAGCAGACGCTCTTC. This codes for CASSLEDKQTLF.

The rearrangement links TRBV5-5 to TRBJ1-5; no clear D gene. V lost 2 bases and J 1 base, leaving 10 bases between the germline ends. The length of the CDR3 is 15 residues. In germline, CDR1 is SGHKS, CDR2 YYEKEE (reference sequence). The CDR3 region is CASSFGGNSNQPQHF. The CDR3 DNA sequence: TGTGCCAGCAGCTTTGGCGGTAACAGCAATCAGCCCCAGCATTTT.

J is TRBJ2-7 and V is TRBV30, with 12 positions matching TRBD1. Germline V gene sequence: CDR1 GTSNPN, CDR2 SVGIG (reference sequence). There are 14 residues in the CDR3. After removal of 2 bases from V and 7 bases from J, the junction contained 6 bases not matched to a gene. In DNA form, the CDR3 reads TGTGCCTGGAGTCCGGGACAGGGGGCTGGAGAGCAGTACTTC. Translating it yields CAWSPGQGAGEQYF.

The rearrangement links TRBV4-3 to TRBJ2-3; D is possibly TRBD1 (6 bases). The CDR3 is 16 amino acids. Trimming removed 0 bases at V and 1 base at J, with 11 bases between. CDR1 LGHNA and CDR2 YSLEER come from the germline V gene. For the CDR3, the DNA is TGCGCCAGCAGCCAAGAATGGAACAGGGGCACAGATACGCAGTATTTT. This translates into CASSQEWNRGTDTQYF.

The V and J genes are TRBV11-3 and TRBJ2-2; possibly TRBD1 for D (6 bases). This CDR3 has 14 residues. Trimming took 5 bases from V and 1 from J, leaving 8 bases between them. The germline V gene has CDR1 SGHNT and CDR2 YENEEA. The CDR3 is CASSLTGNTGELFF. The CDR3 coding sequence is TGTGCCAGCAGCCTGACAGGGAACACCGGGGAGCTGTTTTTT.

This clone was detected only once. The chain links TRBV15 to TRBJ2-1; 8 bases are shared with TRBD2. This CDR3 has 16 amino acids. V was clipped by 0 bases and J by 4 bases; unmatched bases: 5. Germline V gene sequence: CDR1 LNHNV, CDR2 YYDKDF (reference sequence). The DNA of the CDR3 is TGTGCCACCAGCAGAGATCCGCGCGGGAGGTACAATGAGCAGTTCTTC. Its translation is CATSRDPRGRYNEQFF.

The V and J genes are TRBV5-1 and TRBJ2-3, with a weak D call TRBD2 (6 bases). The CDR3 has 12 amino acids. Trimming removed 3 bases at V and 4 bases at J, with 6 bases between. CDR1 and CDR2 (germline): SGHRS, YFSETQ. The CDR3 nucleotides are TGCGCCAGCAGCTGGAGGGCAGATACGCAGTATTTT. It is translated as CASSWRADTQYF.

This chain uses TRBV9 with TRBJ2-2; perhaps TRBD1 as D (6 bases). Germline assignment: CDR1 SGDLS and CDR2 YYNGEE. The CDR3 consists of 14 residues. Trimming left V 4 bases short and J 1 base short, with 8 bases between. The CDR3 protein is CASSPGQNTGELFF. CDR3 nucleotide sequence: TGTGCCAGCAGCCCGGGACAGAACACCGGGGAGCTGTTTTTT.

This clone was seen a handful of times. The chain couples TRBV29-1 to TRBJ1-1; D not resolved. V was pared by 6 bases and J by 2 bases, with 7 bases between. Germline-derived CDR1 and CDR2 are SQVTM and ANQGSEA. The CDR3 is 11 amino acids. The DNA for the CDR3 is TGCAGCGTATACAGCAACACTGAAGCTTTCTTT. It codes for CSVYSNTEAFF.

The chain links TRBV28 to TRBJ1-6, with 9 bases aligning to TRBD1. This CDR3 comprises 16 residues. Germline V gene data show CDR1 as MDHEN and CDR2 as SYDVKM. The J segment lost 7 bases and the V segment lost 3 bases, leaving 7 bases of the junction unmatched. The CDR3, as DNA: TGTGCCAGCAGTTTCTCCGGGACAGGGCCCAATTCACCCCTCCACTTT. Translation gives CASSFSGTGPNSPLHF.

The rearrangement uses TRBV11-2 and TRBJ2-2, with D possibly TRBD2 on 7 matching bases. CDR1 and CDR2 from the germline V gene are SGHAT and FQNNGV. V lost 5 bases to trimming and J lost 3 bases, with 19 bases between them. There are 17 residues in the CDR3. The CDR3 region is CASSPRGGPGDTGELFF. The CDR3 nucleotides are TGTGCCAGCAGCCCTAGGGGGGGCCCTGGGGACACCGGGGAGCTGTTTTTT. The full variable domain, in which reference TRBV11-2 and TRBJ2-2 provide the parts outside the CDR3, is EAGVAQSPRYKIIEKRQSVAFWCNPISGHATLYWYQQILGQGPKLLIQFQNNGVVDDSQLPKDRFSAERLKGVDSTLKIQPAKLEDSAVYLCASSPRGGPGDTGELFFGEGSRLTVL.

CDR3 sequence: CASTRGAYNEQFF. CDR3 in DNA: TGTGCCAGCACAAGGGGCGCCTACAATGAGCAGTTCTTC. The genes are TRBV27 and TRBJ2-1, with TRBD1 as a possible D gene (5 bases). CDR1 MNHEY and CDR2 SMNVEV come from the germline V gene (reference sequence). Trimming removed 7 bases at V and 2 bases at J, with 9 bases between. The length of the CDR3 is 13 residues.

The CDR3 region is CAISERQGGTLEQYF. The CDR3 DNA is TGTGCCATCAGTGAGAGGCAAGGAGGAACCCTTGAGCAGTACTTC. This sequence joins TRBV10-3 and TRBJ2-7; D perhaps matches TRBD2 (5 bases). Germline CDR1 ENHRY, CDR2 SYGVKD. CDR3 length: 15 residues. V lost 2 bases, J lost 7 bases, and 18 bases lay in between.

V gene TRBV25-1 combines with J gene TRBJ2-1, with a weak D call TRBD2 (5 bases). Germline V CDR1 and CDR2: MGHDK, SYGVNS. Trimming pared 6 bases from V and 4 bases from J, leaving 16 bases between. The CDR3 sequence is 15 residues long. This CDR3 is CASSFTGPGYNEQFF. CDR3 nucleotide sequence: TGTGCCAGCAGCTTTACCGGGCCGGGGTACAATGAGCAGTTCTTC.

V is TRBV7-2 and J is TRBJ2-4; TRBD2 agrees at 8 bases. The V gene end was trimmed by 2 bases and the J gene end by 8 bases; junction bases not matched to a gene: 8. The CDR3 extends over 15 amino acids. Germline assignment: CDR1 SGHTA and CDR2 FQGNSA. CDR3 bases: TGTGCCAGCAGCTTATTGACAAGCGGGAGAGACATTCAGTACTTC. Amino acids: CASSLLTSGRDIQYF.

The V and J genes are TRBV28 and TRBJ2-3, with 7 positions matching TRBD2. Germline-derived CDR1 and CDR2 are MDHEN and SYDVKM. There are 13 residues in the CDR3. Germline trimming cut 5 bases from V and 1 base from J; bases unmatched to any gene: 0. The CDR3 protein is CASSSGGTDTQYF. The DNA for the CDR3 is TGTGCCAGCAGTAGCGGGGGCACAGATACGCAGTATTTT.

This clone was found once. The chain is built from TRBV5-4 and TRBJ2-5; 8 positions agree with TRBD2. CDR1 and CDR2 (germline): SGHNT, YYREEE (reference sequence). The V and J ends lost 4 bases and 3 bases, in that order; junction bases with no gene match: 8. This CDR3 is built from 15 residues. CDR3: CASSIQRGGEETQYF. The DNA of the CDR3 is TGTGCCAGCAGCATCCAACGGGGGGGCGAAGAGACCCAGTACTTC.

The CDR3 region has the DNA TGCGCCAGCAGCCCGGAACCGGGAGAAACCCAGTACTTC. Its protein product is CASSPEPGETQYF. This chain links TRBV5-1 with TRBJ2-5; weak D call: TRBD2 (6 bases). This CDR3 comprises 13 residues. The ends were cut back, 4 bases at V and 8 bases at J, with 15 bases in the middle. Germline CDR1 reads SGHRS; CDR2 reads YFSETQ.

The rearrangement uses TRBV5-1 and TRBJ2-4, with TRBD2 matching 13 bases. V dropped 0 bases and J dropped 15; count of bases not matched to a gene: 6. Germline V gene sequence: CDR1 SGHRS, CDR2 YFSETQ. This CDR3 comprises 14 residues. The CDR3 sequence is CASSLGGLAGDRYF. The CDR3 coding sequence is TGCGCCAGCAGCTTGGGAGGACTAGCGGGAGATCGGTACTTC.

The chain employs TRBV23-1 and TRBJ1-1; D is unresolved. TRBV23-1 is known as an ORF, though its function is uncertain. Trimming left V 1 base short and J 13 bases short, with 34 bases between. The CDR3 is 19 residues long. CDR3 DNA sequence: TGCGCCAGCAGTCAATTGTTCGGAGCAGCTGAACACTCGGTGATGGTTGGTTTCTTT. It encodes CASSQLFGAAEHSVMVGFF.

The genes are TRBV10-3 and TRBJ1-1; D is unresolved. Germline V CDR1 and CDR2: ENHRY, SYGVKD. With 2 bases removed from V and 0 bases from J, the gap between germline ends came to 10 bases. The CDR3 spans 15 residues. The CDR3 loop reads CAISEATPMNTEAFF. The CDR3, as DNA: TGTGCCATCAGTGAGGCGACACCCATGAACACTGAAGCTTTCTTT.

The CDR3, as DNA: TGTGCCAGCAGTTCCGGGACAGGCAATCAGCCCCAGCATTTT. The encoded protein is CASSSGTGNQPQHF. The J gene is TRBJ1-5, the V gene TRBV27; 7 bases line up with TRBD1. Germline V gene data show CDR1 as MNHEY and CDR2 as SMNVEV (reference sequence). The CDR3 runs to 14 residues. Trimming took 4 bases from V and 2 from J; bases not matched to a gene: 2.